Listed here are 4 T cell receptor beta chains from one sample, sequenced in a study of Graves' ophthalmopathy and Graves' hyperthyroidism. Amplification of the TCR beta CDR3 regions used RNA transcripts (as template). RT-PCR with HTBI primers came first, then second-round multiplex PCR. TCRdb passed the multiplex PCR reads through MiXCR, listing each CDR3 protein once. The table has 660,000 or so distinct CDR3 sequences, about two fifths seen once; the top ten hold roughly 3.5%. The sequenced material came from peripheral blood. These receptors were collected from an adult man with Graves' ophthalmopathy.

The chain is built from TRBV5-6 and TRBJ2-2; 8 bases line up with TRBD2. The CDR3 runs to 15 residues. Germline CDR1 SGHDT, CDR2 YYEEEE. Unmatched junction bases numbered 8, after V lost 5 bases and J lost 5 bases. The CDR3 reads CASSPGLGITGELFF. CDR3 bases: TGTGCCAGCAGTCCGGGACTAGGCATTACCGGGGAGCTGTTTTTT.

The chain links TRBV7-2 to TRBJ2-2; 9 positions agree with TRBD2. V lost 1 base to trimming and J lost 6 bases; unmatched junction nucleotides: 12. CDR1 and CDR2 (germline): SGHTA, FQGNSA. There are 18 residues in the CDR3. The chain's CDR3 is CASSLGRLAGVLPGELFF. CDR3 bases: TGTGCCAGCAGCTTAGGGAGATTAGCGGGAGTTTTGCCCGGGGAGCTGTTTTTT.

This rearrangement joins TRBV29-1 to TRBJ1-5; no definite D call. This CDR3 contains 12 residues. Between the trimmed V and J ends, which lost 8 bases and 11 bases, there was a span of 19 bases. CDR1 is SQVTM and CDR2 is ANQGSEA in the germline V gene. The CDR3, as DNA: TGCAGCTTGGCGGAGAACCAAGAGACCCAGCATTTT. Amino acids: CSLAENQETQHF.

This clonotype was seen at least ten times. The rearrangement links TRBV5-1 to TRBJ2-7, with D perhaps TRBD2 (7 bases). CDR1 and CDR2 from the germline V gene are SGHRS and YFSETQ. Trimming stripped 3 bases from V and 5 bases from J, with 15 bases between. The CDR3 consists of 14 residues. The CDR3 here is CASSSIQGRDEQYF. CDR3 in DNA: TGCGCCAGCAGCTCCATCCAGGGGAGGGACGAGCAGTACTTC.